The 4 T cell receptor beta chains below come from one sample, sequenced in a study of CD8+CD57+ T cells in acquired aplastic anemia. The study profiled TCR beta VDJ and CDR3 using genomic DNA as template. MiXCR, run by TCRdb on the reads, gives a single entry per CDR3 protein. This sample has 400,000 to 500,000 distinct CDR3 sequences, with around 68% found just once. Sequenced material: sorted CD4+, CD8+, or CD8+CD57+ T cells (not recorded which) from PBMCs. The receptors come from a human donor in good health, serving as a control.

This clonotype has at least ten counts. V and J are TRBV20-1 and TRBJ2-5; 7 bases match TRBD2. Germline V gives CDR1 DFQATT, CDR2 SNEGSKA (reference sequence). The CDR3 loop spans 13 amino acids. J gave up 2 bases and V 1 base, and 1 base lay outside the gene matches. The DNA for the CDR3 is TGCAGTGCTAGAGGGGGGGGACAAGAGACCCAGTACTTC. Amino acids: CSARGGGQETQYF.

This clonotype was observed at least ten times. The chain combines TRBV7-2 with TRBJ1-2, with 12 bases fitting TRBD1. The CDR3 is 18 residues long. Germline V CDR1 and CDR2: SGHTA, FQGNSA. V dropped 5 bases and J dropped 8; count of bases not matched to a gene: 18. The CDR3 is CASSQTSGTGGVSAGYTF. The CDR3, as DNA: TGTGCCAGCAGCCAGACTTCCGGGACAGGGGGCGTTTCTGCCGGCTACACCTTC.

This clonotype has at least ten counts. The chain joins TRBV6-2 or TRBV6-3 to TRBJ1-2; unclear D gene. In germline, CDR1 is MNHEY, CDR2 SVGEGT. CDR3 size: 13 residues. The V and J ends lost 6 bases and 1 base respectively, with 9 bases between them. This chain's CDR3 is CASSTDNNYGYTF. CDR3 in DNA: TGTGCCAGCAGCACCGACAATAACTATGGCTACACCTTC.

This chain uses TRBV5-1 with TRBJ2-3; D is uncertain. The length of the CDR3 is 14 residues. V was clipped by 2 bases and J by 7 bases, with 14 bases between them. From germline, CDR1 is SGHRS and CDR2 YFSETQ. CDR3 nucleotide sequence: TGCGCCAGCAGCTTAGAACTGAATGCCTATACGCAGTATTTT. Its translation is CASSLELNAYTQYF.